The next 10 T cell receptor beta chains were all read from a single sample in a study of T-cell reconstitution after alpha-beta-depleted transplantation in children (dated by TCRdb to the mid-2010s). The library was obtained by PCR. TCRdb shows the sequencer as Illumina HiSeq 2500. Molecular barcoding was employed in the preparation of TCR libraries, with unique molecular identifiers being used to normalize TCRbeta repertoire quantification. TCRdb redid the processing of the public reads, applying fastp at Q25 and MiXCR, and retained in-frame beta chains. Rows with one shared CDR3 protein collapse into an entry with the most common genes and DNA. Present in this sample are about 490,000 distinct CDR3 sequences, about 10% of which were seen just once. Jointly, the top ten make up 2% to 2.5% of the sample. Interpreted using the paper, the treatment or condition label stands for: allogeneic hematopoietic cell transplantation with graft depleted of TCRalphabeta T cells and CD19 B cells.

The source was PBMCs, collected before TCRalphabeta/CD19-depleted stem cell transplant. The origin of the receptors is a child aged 2-9 years with inherited bone marrow failure, due to receive a stem cell transplant.

This clonotype was recorded many times. This chain links TRBV7-9 with TRBJ2-1; D is perhaps TRBD2 (6 bases). The CDR3 extends over 17 amino acids. CDR1 and CDR2 (germline): SEHNR, FQNEAQ (reference sequence). V was pared by 5 bases and J by 0 bases, with 17 bases between. In DNA form, the CDR3 reads TGTGCCAGCAGCCCCCGGGACTCTACGAGCTCCTACAATGAGCAGTTCTTC. Protein product: CASSPRDSTSSYNEQFF.

There are many counts of this clonotype. The chain is built from TRBV6-6 and TRBJ1-1; no firm D call. The CDR3 length is 12 residues. The V end lost 2 bases, the J end lost 10 bases, and 11 bases lay between the germline ends. CDR1 MNHNY and CDR2 SVGAGI come from the germline V gene (reference sequence). The CDR3 loop is CASSYGTPGAFF. CDR3 DNA: TGTGCCAGCAGTTACGGTACTCCAGGAGCTTTCTTT.

This clonotype was counted at least ten times. V and J are TRBV5-4 and TRBJ2-2; 7 bases line up with TRBD1. The J segment lost 4 bases and the V segment lost 7 bases, leaving 7 bases of the junction unmatched. The length of the CDR3 is 14 residues. CDR1 is SGHNT, CDR2 YYREEE, per germline (reference sequence). The DNA for the CDR3 is TGTGCCAGCCTTCGACAGGGCGGCACCGGGGAGCTGTTTTTT. It is translated as CASLRQGGTGELFF.

This clonotype was found many times. The rearrangement joins TRBV20-1 to TRBJ1-1; 11 bases are a match to TRBD1. Germline-derived CDR1 and CDR2 are DFQATT and SNEGSKA (reference sequence). The CDR3 spans 17 residues. Trimming cost V 4 bases and J 0 bases; bases outside gene matches: 10. The CDR3 DNA is TGCAGTGCTAAAGGGCGGGACAGGGGGTATCTGAACACTGAAGCTTTCTTT. Its protein is CSAKGRDRGYLNTEAFF.

This clonotype showed up many times. The rearrangement links TRBV11-2 to TRBJ2-1; unclear D gene. The germline V gene encodes CDR1 SGHAT and CDR2 FQNNGV. This CDR3 contains 18 residues. V was shortened by 2 bases and J by 5 bases, with 22 bases between the two germline ends. The CDR3 DNA sequence: TGTGCCAGCAGCTTAAATGCCCCTGGCTGGCACGGCGACAATGAGCAGTTCTTC. Translated: CASSLNAPGWHGDNEQFF.

This clonotype has at least ten counts. The chain couples TRBV12-3 or TRBV12-4 to TRBJ2-5; D is uncertain. The CDR3 has 10 residues. Trimming removed 4 bases at V and 7 bases at J, with 4 bases between. CDR3 in amino acids: CASSSGTQYF. CDR3 nucleotide sequence: TGTGCCAGCAGTTCCGGGACCCAGTACTTC.

The sample holds many counts of this clonotype. The V call is TRBV4-2, the J call TRBJ1-2; the match to TRBD1 covers 9 bases. The V gene end was trimmed by 3 bases and the J gene end by 5 bases; junction bases not matched to a gene: 10. The CDR3 is made up of 16 amino acids. CDR1 LGHNA and CDR2 YNFKEQ come from the germline V gene. The CDR3 sequence: CASSHELGTGTYGYTF. The CDR3 region has the DNA TGTGCCAGCAGCCACGAGTTAGGGACAGGGACGTATGGCTACACCTTC.

This clonotype was seen many times. The rearrangement links TRBV29-1 to TRBJ2-3; possibly TRBD2 for D (6 bases). The V end was cut by 3 bases, the J end by 6 bases, with 13 bases between. Germline loops: CDR1 SQVTM, CDR2 ANQGSEA. The CDR3 runs 13 residues. The CDR3 sequence: CSVDLGRSDTQYF. In nucleotides, the CDR3 is TGCAGCGTTGACCTGGGGAGGAGTGATACGCAGTATTTT.

The table lists this clonotype with many counts. CDR3 in DNA: TGTGCCACCAGCAGGTGGGACAGGAACACTGAAGCTTTCTTT. Translated: CATSRWDRNTEAFF. The chain joins TRBV15 to TRBJ1-1, with 7 bases identical to TRBD1. The length of the CDR3 is 14 residues. CDR1 is LNHNV, CDR2 YYDKDF, per germline (reference sequence). V gave up 3 bases and J gave up 1 base; unmatched junction bases: 2.

This clonotype was seen ten or more times. The J gene is TRBJ2-2, the V gene TRBV4-1, with D maybe TRBD2 (6 bases). V was pared by 7 bases and J by 5 bases, with 11 bases between. The CDR3 covers 13 residues. Germline V gene lookup returns CDR1 MGHRA and CDR2 YSYEKL. The CDR3 loop is CASTRSGTGELFF. The CDR3 region has the DNA TGCGCCAGCACCCGCAGCGGGACCGGGGAGCTGTTTTTT.